The subject of this entry is one TCR beta chain. This sample is part of a study of blood T cell repertoires in COVID-19. In the authors' methods: How many nucleated cells were present was estimated from reference gene primer amplification. Clones were read by immunoSEQ multiplex PCR, and TCRdb kept only the in-frame ones, dropping some. V and J calls and clone size are given by that table; D and trimming were obtained from the DNA. The data show 50,000 or so clones, roughly four fifths seen once. CDR3 size: 13 residues. Germline V CDR1 and CDR2: SGHDT, YYEEEE. Trimming removed 2 bases from V and 4 bases from J, with 10 bases in between.

V usage is TRBV5-6 and J usage is TRBJ2-7; tentatively, D is TRBD1 (5 bases). The origin of this receptor is a man aged 55-75 years with active COVID-19. Sequenced input: peripheral blood. The CDR3 is CASSLAQGYEQYF. DNA of the CDR3: TGTGCCAGCAGCTTAGCCCAGGGTTACGAGCAGTACTTC.